A single sample gave rise to the 17 T cell receptor beta chains below, sequenced in a study of T cell responses to AZD1222 COVID-19 vaccine. Clones were read by immunoSEQ multiplex PCR, and TCRdb kept only the in-frame ones, dropping some. The repertoire includes about 160,000 clones, roughly 90% of them detected once, and around 3.1% sits in the top ten. The material sequenced was peripheral blood, taken 28 days after the second AZD1222 dose. Receptors originate from an adult who received the AZD1222 COVID-19 vaccine.

The chain combines TRBV7-2 with TRBJ2-5; 11 bases match TRBD2. The CDR3 contains 14 residues. J gave up 1 base and V 10 bases, and 5 bases lay outside the gene matches. Germline lookup yields CDR1 SGHTA and CDR2 FQGNSA. The CDR3 loop is CATTGTSGQETQYF. The CDR3 region has the DNA TGTGCCACCACCGGGACTAGCGGCCAAGAGACCCAGTACTTC.

The DNA of the CDR3 is TGTGCCAGCAGCCAAGAGCCTAGCGACTCAATCGCCAGGAGTGAGCAGTTCTTC. Its protein is CASSQEPSDSIARSEQFF. This chain uses TRBV4-2 with TRBJ2-1; tentative D call: TRBD2 (6 bases). This CDR3 region has 18 residues. V lost 0 bases, J lost 9 bases, and 24 bases lay in between. Germline assignment: CDR1 LGHNA and CDR2 YNFKEQ.

This clone was seen a few times. The chain combines TRBV4-1 with TRBJ2-7; 8 nucleotides line up with TRBD2. The CDR3 covers 16 residues. The J segment lost 1 base and the V segment lost 4 bases, leaving 9 bases of the junction unmatched. Germline CDR1 reads MGHRA; CDR2 reads YSYEKL. Here the CDR3 DNA reads TGCGCCAGCAGCCCCGACCCCGGGACTAGATCCTACGAGCAGTACTTC. This encodes CASSPDPGTRSYEQYF.

This chain connects TRBV7-8 to TRBJ1-1; 8 positions agree with TRBD1. The CDR3 covers 14 residues. The germline CDR1 and CDR2 sequences are SGHVS and FQNEAQ. J was trimmed by 0 bases and V by 4 bases; bases with no gene match: 1. This CDR3 is CASSSTGVNTEAFF. CDR3 sequence (DNA): TGTGCCAGCAGCTCGACAGGGGTGAACACTGAAGCTTTCTTT.

The chain couples TRBV19 to TRBJ2-7, with D perhaps given as TRBD1 or TRBD2 (7 bases each). V shed 7 bases and J shed 1 base, with 17 bases lying between them. In germline, CDR1 is LNHDA, CDR2 SQIVND (reference sequence). The CDR3 extends over 15 amino acids. The CDR3 DNA reads TGTGCCAGTACCGTTGACAGGGAGGGATCCTACGAGCAGTACTTC. Its translation: CASTVDREGSYEQYF.

The chain combines TRBV6-1 with TRBJ1-5; no clear D gene. The V gene's germline CDR1 is MNHNS and CDR2 SASEGT. V was pared by 0 bases and J by 5 bases, with 2 bases between. The CDR3 loop spans 12 amino acids. CDR3 in DNA: TGTGCCAGCAGTGAAGCTCATCAGCCCCAGCATTTT. This codes for CASSEAHQPQHF.

This chain connects TRBV5-5 to TRBJ1-4; 7 bases are shared with TRBD1. J was trimmed by 2 bases and V by 2 bases; bases with no gene match: 9. From germline, CDR1 is SGHKS and CDR2 YYEKEE (reference sequence). CDR3 length equals 17 residues. The CDR3 DNA reads TGTGCCAGCAGCTTTTCAATTAGACAGGGCACTAATGAAAAACTGTTTTTT. Translated, it gives CASSFSIRQGTNEKLFF.

The J gene is TRBJ1-5, the V gene TRBV7-9; D not certain. CDR3 size: 13 residues. Germline V gene data show CDR1 as SEHNR and CDR2 as FQNEAQ (reference sequence). V was pared by 2 bases and J by 6 bases, with 8 bases between. This chain's CDR3 is CASSLTGSQPQHF. The DNA of the CDR3 is TGTGCCAGCAGCTTAACGGGGAGTCAGCCCCAGCATTTT.

The chain joins TRBV7-9 to TRBJ2-5; no reliable D call. Trimming took off 4 bases at V and 0 bases at J, with 6 bases between the two ends. Germline CDR1 is SEHNR and CDR2 is FQNEAQ (reference sequence). The CDR3 sequence is 13 residues long. The CDR3 sequence: CASSSYNQETQYF. CDR3 sequence (DNA): TGTGCCAGCAGCTCCTATAACCAAGAGACCCAGTACTTC.

This rearrangement joins TRBV6-5 to TRBJ2-1; 11 bases map to TRBD2. In germline, CDR1 is MNHEY, CDR2 SVGAGI. The J segment lost 6 bases and the V segment lost 0 bases, leaving 4 bases of the junction unmatched. The CDR3 loop spans 16 amino acids. CDR3 in amino acids: CASSYSSLAGGNEQFF. CDR3 nucleotide sequence: TGTGCCAGCAGTTACTCGAGTCTAGCGGGAGGCAATGAGCAGTTCTTC.

The chain has TRBV12-3 or TRBV12-4 and TRBJ1-1, with TRBD1 matching over 7 bases. With 8 bases clipped from V and 7 bases from J, the junction kept 10 bases outside the gene matches. The CDR3 loop spans 13 amino acids. The CDR3 protein is CASSRRGRNEAFF. DNA of the CDR3: TGTGCCAGCTCCCGAAGGGGGCGCAATGAAGCTTTCTTT.

This clone was detected only once. The CDR3 DNA is TGTGCCAGCAGCTCCTATAGCGGGAGGGCGGGCGAGCAGTACTTC. It is translated as CASSSYSGRAGEQYF. The chain couples TRBV7-8 to TRBJ2-7, with 11 nucleotides matching TRBD2. V was clipped by 4 bases and J by 6 bases; unmatched bases: 8. CDR1 and CDR2 (germline): SGHVS, FQNEAQ. The CDR3 is 15 residues long.

The chain recombines TRBV5-1 with TRBJ2-5; 11 positions match TRBD2. Germline-derived CDR1 and CDR2 are SGHRS and YFSETQ. The CDR3 covers 17 residues. V shed 3 bases and J 5 bases; nucleotides not matched to a gene: 12. The CDR3 protein is CASSSTGTSGAAETQYF. In nucleotides, the CDR3 is TGCGCCAGCAGCTCCACTGGGACTAGCGGAGCGGCGGAGACCCAGTACTTC.

This CDR3 reads CASSPPLDGEQYF. The CDR3, as DNA: TGTGCCAGCTCACCCCCTTTGGATGGCGAGCAGTACTTC. This chain connects TRBV18 to TRBJ2-7, with D unresolved. Germline V gene data show CDR1 as KGHSH and CDR2 as LQKENI. Trimming stripped 3 bases from V and 6 bases from J, with 12 bases between. CDR3 length equals 13 residues.

The rearrangement links TRBV6-5 to TRBJ2-7, with D unclear. Germline CDR1 and CDR2: MNHEY and SVGAGI. V gave up 7 bases and J gave up 4 bases, with 11 bases separating them. The CDR3 is 12 residues long. CDR3 coding DNA: TGTGCCAGCACTAGTATTCTTTACGAGCAGTACTTC. Residues: CASTSILYEQYF.

The chain carries TRBV28 and TRBJ2-3; D is possibly TRBD1 (6 bases). Germline values: CDR1 MDHEN, CDR2 SYDVKM. Deletions cut 7 bases from V and 2 bases from J, with 13 bases between. This CDR3 comprises 14 residues. The DNA of the CDR3 is TGTGCCAGCATCCCGGGACATATCACAGATACGCAGTATTTT. Its translation is CASIPGHITDTQYF.

This chain connects TRBV5-8 to TRBJ2-1, with TRBD1 identical over 12 bases. This CDR3 is 15 amino acids long. Germline-derived CDR1 and CDR2 are SGHTS and YDEGEE. The ends lost 4 bases at V and 8 bases at J; junction bases unmatched: 7. CDR3 bases: TGTGCCAGCAGCCGGAGGGACAGGGGGCTGGATGAGCAGTTCTTC. This sequence encodes CASSRRDRGLDEQFF.